The 19 T cell receptor beta chains reported below all come from one sample, sequenced in a study of T-cell reconstitution after alpha-beta-depleted transplantation in children. Unique molecular identifiers were incorporated during preparation of the TCRbeta library. Each CDR3 protein gets one entry after TCRdb re-called the PCR reads with MiXCR. This table holds 230,000 or so distinct CDR3 sequences, around 12% found once. The material was PBMCs from the stem cell graft donor, obtained from the stem cell graft. The receptors stem from a human donor who donated a stem cell graft to a child with acute lymphoblastic leukemia.

This clonotype was seen repeatedly, ten times or more. This chain links TRBV27 with TRBJ1-3; 10 positions match TRBD1. The CDR3 covers 18 residues. The germline CDR1 and CDR2 sequences are MNHEY and SMNVEV (reference sequence). V trimming: 5 bases; J trimming: 2 bases; junction bases outside the gene matches: 12. CDR3 coding DNA: TGTGCCAGCAGTCCGCACCAGCCGGGACAGGGGACTGGAAACACCATATATTTT. It yields the protein CASSPHQPGQGTGNTIYF.

This clonotype was recorded at least ten times. This chain connects TRBV7-8 to TRBJ2-7, with D possibly being TRBD1 (5 bases). Trimming cost V 4 bases and J 2 bases, with 12 bases left between them. CDR1 and CDR2 (germline): SGHVS, FQNEAQ. CDR3 size: 14 residues. This CDR3 is CASSSLTGPYEQYF. For the CDR3, the DNA is TGTGCCAGCAGCTCTCTAACAGGCCCCTACGAGCAGTACTTC.

The rearrangement joins TRBV27 to TRBJ2-5; D is perhaps TRBD2 (5 bases). This CDR3 is 15 amino acids long. The germline V gene encodes CDR1 MNHEY and CDR2 SMNVEV (reference sequence). The V end was cut by 8 bases, the J end by 1 base, with 17 bases between. The CDR3 DNA reads TGTGCCAGCCTCCCTATGGGAGACCCCCAAGAGACCCAGTACTTC. As protein: CASLPMGDPQETQYF.

In its sample, this clonotype was seen a few times. CDR3 region: CASSQGQDEQFF. The DNA for the CDR3 is TGTGCCAGCAGCCAAGGACAGGATGAGCAGTTCTTC. The chain is built from TRBV7-9 and TRBJ2-1, with 7 bases matching TRBD1. The V segment lost 5 bases and the J segment 8 bases; nucleotides outside the gene matches: 3. The CDR3 has 12 residues. CDR1 and CDR2 (germline): SEHNR, FQNEAQ (reference sequence).

This clonotype was counted ten times or more. This chain uses TRBV29-1 with TRBJ2-1; tentatively, D is TRBD1 or TRBD2 (5 bases each). This CDR3 region has 11 residues. Looked up from germline, CDR1 is SQVTM and CDR2 is ANQGSEA. V shed 6 bases and J shed 7 bases, with 10 bases lying between them. The CDR3 nucleotides are TGCAGCGTCGAGGGGAGAAATGAGCAGTTCTTC. Amino acids: CSVEGRNEQFF.

This clonotype was picked up many times. The rearrangement joins TRBV9 to TRBJ2-1; 10 nucleotides match TRBD2. The CDR3 totals 16 residues. Germline CDR1 is SGDLS and CDR2 is YYNGEE. V lost 0 bases, J lost 5 bases, and 5 bases stayed unmatched. Here the CDR3 DNA reads TGTGCCAGCAGCGTAGTACTAGCGGGGTCCCACAATGAGCAGTTCTTC. This translates into CASSVVLAGSHNEQFF.

As to this clonotype: This could be a read error, since a much larger clone is one nucleotide away. The rearrangement uses TRBV7-9 and TRBJ2-5; 8 bases are shared with TRBD1. Germline CDR1 and CDR2: SEHNR and FQNEAQ (reference sequence). V shed 4 bases and J 3 bases; nucleotides not matched to a gene: 7. The CDR3 runs to 15 residues. The CDR3 sequence: CASSSKQDREETQYF. CDR3 DNA sequence: TGTGCCAGCAGCTCCAAACAGGACAGGGAAGAGACCCAGTACTTC.

Many counts were recorded for this clonotype. V is TRBV9 and J is TRBJ2-3; 10 nucleotides align to TRBD1. CDR3 length: 16 amino acids. CDR1 and CDR2 from the germline V gene are SGDLS and YYNGEE. Losses at the gene ends were 3 bases for V and 2 bases for J; bases not matched to a gene: 6. This CDR3 is CASSAGTGAFTDTQYF. The DNA of the CDR3 is TGTGCCAGCAGCGCAGGGACAGGGGCTTTCACAGATACGCAGTATTTT.

This clonotype was counted at least ten times. The rearrangement uses TRBV7-9 and TRBJ2-5; either TRBD1 or TRBD2 may fit D (5 bases each). Deletions cut 5 bases from V and 0 bases from J, with 13 bases between. This CDR3 has 15 amino acids. Germline CDR1 is SEHNR and CDR2 is FQNEAQ (reference sequence). This CDR3 reads CASSRKGTYQETQYF. The CDR3 DNA reads as TGTGCCAGCAGCCGAAAGGGGACGTACCAAGAGACCCAGTACTTC. The variable domain in full, with the rest retrieved from reference TRBV7-9 and TRBJ2-5, is DTGVSQNPRHKITKRGQNVTFRCDPISEHNRLYWYRQTLGQGPEFLTYFQNEAQLEKSRLLSDRFSAERPKGSFSTLEIQRTEQGDSAMYLCASSRKGTYQETQYFGPGTRLLVL.

This clonotype was picked up many times. This chain connects TRBV7-9 to TRBJ2-5; D unresolved. V was pared by 0 bases and J by 1 base, with 9 bases between. Germline V CDR1 and CDR2: SEHNR, FQNEAQ (reference sequence). The CDR3 runs to 15 residues. The CDR3 bases are TGTGCCAGCAGCTTAGCGAGACGGATCCAAGAGACCCAGTACTTC. Translated: CASSLARRIQETQYF.

The sample holds many counts of this clonotype. This chain joins TRBV20-1 and TRBJ2-7, with 8 bases matching TRBD2. V lost 0 bases and J lost 4; bases outside the gene matches: 8. CDR3 length: 15 residues. Per the germline V gene, CDR1 is DFQATT and CDR2 is SNEGSKA (reference sequence). DNA for the CDR3: TGCAGTGCTAGAGATACCCCTAGCGGGCCGTACGAGCAGTACTTC. It encodes CSARDTPSGPYEQYF.

This clonotype came up many times. The V and J genes are TRBV24-1 and TRBJ2-1; D may be TRBD2 (6 bases). Germline V lookup: CDR1 KGHDR, CDR2 SFDVKD. The CDR3 is 13 amino acids. The V end lost 8 bases, the J end lost 6 bases, and 13 bases lay between the germline ends. The CDR3 is CATTSRGANEQFF. In nucleotides, the CDR3 is TGTGCCACCACTTCTCGCGGGGCCAATGAGCAGTTCTTC.

A note on this clonotype: This may stem from a read error, because a much larger clone lies one nucleotide away. V is TRBV28 and J is TRBJ1-1; 7 nucleotides line up with TRBD1. Looked up from germline, CDR1 is MDHEN and CDR2 is SYDVKM. This CDR3 comprises 14 residues. CDR3 DNA sequence: TGTGCCGGCAGTTTTCGAGGGGGCTTAACTGAAGCTTTCTTT. Protein: CAGSFRGGLTEAFF. Full variable domain (missing parts from reference TRBV28 and TRBJ1-1): DVKVTQSSRYLVKRTGEKVFLECVQDMDHENMFWYRQDPGLGLRLIYFSYDVKMKEKGDIPEGYSVSREKKERFSLILESASTNQTSMYLCAGSFRGGLTEAFFGQGTRLTVV.

This clonotype showed up many times. This rearrangement joins TRBV5-1 to TRBJ2-7; D gene unclear. The germline CDR1 and CDR2 sequences are SGHRS and YFSETQ. V shed 1 base and J shed 3 bases, with 8 bases lying between them. The CDR3 consists of 13 residues. The CDR3 loop reads CASSLWSSYEQYF. CDR3 in DNA: TGCGCCAGCAGCTTGTGGTCCAGCTACGAGCAGTACTTC.

At least ten counts were recorded for this clonotype. The J gene is TRBJ2-2, the V gene TRBV29-1; D is perhaps TRBD1 or TRBD2 (6 bases each). Trimming took off 4 bases at V and 4 bases at J, with 16 bases between the two ends. Looked up from germline, CDR1 is SQVTM and CDR2 is ANQGSEA. This CDR3 comprises 15 residues. CDR3 amino acids: CSVARGGRSTGELFF. CDR3 in DNA: TGCAGCGTTGCTCGTGGGGGGCGATCCACCGGGGAGCTGTTTTTT.

This clonotype was detected ten times or more. V gene TRBV7-2 combines with J gene TRBJ1-2; D may be TRBD1 (5 bases). CDR3 length equals 15 residues. In germline, CDR1 is SGHTA, CDR2 FQGNSA. V lost 4 bases and J 4 bases, leaving 16 bases between the germline ends. This CDR3 reads CASSSLGGLLYGYTF. CDR3 DNA: TGTGCCAGCAGCTCCCTCGGGGGACTTCTCTATGGCTACACCTTC. The variable domain in full, completed from reference TRBV7-2 and TRBJ1-2, reads GAGVSQSPSNKVTEKGKDVELRCDPISGHTALYWYRQSLGQGLEFLIYFQGNSAPDKSGLPSDRFSAERTGGSVSTLTIQRTQQEDSAVYLCASSSLGGLLYGYTFGSGTRLTVV.

This clonotype was observed at least ten times. The rearrangement joins TRBV7-2 to TRBJ2-5; maybe TRBD1 (5 bases). This CDR3 is 17 amino acids long. The germline CDR1 and CDR2 sequences are SGHTA and FQGNSA. The ends were cut back, 5 bases at V and 2 bases at J, with 21 bases in the middle. The CDR3 DNA follows: TGTGCCAGCAGCACCTCCGTCCAGACAAGGGGACAAGAGACCCAGTACTTC. Its translation is CASSTSVQTRGQETQYF.

This clonotype was observed at least ten times. This chain links TRBV5-1 with TRBJ1-2; TRBD1 aligns across 7 bases. V dropped 5 bases and J dropped 4; count of bases not matched to a gene: 8. The CDR3 has 14 amino acids. CDR1 and CDR2 (germline): SGHRS, YFSETQ. Written as DNA, the CDR3 is TGCGCCAGCAGGGGACAGTCCCAGCTCTATGGCTACACCTTC. Translation gives CASRGQSQLYGYTF.

In this sample, this clonotype turned up once. A junction end diverges from the germline sequence, so it may reflect a read error. The chain employs TRBV10-2 and TRBJ2-1; D is tentatively TRBD1 or TRBD2 (5 bases each). This CDR3 is 14 amino acids long. Germline CDR1 and CDR2: WSHSY and SAAADI. The CDR3 loop reads CAGSTGTSYNEQFF. The DNA for the CDR3 is TGCGCCGGCAGTACCGGGACCTCCTACAATGAGCAGTTCTTC.